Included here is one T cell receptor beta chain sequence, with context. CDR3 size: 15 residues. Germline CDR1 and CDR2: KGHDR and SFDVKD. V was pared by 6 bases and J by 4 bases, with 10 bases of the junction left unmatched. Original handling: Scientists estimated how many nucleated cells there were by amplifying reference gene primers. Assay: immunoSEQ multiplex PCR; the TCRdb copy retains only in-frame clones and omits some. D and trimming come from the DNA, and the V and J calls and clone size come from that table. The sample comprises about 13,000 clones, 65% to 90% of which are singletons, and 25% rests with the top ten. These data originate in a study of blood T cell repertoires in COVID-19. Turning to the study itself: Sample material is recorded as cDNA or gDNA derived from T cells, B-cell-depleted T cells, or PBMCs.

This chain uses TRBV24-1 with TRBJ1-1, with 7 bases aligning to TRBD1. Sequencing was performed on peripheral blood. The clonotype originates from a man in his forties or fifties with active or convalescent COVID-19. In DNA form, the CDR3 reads TGTGCCACCAGTACCGACAGGGAGGTCAGCACTGAAGCTTTCTTT. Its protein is CATSTDREVSTEAFF.